This T cell receptor (beta chain) was obtained from a study of T-cell memory formation after mild COVID-19. TCRdb re-called the 5' RACE reads through MiXCR, storing one row per CDR3 protein. The sample records about 400,000 distinct CDR3 sequences, about 22% being singletons. This CDR3 spans 16 amino acids. Germline trimming cut 5 bases from V and 6 bases from J; bases unmatched to any gene: 5. The germline V gene has CDR1 SGHVS and CDR2 FQNEAQ. Sequenced input: PBMCs or a T cell subset sorted from them (not recorded which). The receptor comes from an adult woman who had mild COVID-19 (a few samples of this study predate the infection). Cell type and time point are not known. This chain uses TRBV7-8 with TRBJ2-2; 14 bases match TRBD2. The DNA for the CDR3 is TGTGCCAGCAGCGTGGGACTAGCGGGAGAATCCGGGGAGCTGTTTTTT. This codes for CASSVGLAGESGELFF.